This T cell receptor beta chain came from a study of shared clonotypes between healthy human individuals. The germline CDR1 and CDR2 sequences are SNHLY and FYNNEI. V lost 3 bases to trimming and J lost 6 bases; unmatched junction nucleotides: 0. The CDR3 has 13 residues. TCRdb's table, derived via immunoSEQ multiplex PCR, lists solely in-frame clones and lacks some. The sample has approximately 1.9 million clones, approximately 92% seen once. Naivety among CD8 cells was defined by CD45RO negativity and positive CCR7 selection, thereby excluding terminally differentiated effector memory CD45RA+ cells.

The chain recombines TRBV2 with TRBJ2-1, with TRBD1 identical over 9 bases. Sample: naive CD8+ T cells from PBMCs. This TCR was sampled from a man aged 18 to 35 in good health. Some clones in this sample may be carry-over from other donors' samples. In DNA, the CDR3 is TGTGCCAGCAGTGAGGACAGGGGCAATGAGCAGTTCTTC. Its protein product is CASSEDRGNEQFF. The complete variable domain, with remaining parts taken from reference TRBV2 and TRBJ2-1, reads EPEVTQTPSHQVTQMGQEVILRCVPISNHLYFYWYRQILGQKVEFLVSFYNNEISEKSEIFDDQFSVERPDGSNFTLKIRSTKLEDSAMYFCASSEDRGNEQFFGPGTRLTVL.